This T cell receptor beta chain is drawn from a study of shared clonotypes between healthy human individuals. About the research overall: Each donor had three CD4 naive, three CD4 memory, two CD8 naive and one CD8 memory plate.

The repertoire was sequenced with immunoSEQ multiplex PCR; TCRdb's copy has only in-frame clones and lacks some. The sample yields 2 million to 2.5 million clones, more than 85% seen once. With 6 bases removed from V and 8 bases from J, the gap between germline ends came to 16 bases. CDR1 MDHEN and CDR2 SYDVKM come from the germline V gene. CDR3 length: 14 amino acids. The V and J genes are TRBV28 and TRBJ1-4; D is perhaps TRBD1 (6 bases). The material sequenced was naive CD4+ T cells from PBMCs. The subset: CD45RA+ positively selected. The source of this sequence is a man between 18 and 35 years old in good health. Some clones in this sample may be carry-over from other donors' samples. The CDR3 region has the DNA TGTGCCAGCAGCATACAGGGAGGACGGGAAAAACTGTTTTTT. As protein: CASSIQGGREKLFF.